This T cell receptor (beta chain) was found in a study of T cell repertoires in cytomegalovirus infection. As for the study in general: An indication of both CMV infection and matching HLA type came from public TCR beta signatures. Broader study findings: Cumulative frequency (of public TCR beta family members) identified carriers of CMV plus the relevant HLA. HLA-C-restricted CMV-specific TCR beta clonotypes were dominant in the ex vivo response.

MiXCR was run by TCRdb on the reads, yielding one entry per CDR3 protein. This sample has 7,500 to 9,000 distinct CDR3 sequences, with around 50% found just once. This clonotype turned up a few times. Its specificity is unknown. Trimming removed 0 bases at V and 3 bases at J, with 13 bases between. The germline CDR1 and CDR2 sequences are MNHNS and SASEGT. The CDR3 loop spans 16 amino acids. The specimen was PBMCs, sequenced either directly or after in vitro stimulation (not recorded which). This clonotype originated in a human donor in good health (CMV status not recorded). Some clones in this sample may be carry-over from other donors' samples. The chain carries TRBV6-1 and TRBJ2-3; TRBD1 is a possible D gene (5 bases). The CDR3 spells CASSEATLYRTDTQYF. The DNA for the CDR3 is TGTGCCAGCAGTGAAGCGACACTATACAGGACAGATACGCAGTATTTT.